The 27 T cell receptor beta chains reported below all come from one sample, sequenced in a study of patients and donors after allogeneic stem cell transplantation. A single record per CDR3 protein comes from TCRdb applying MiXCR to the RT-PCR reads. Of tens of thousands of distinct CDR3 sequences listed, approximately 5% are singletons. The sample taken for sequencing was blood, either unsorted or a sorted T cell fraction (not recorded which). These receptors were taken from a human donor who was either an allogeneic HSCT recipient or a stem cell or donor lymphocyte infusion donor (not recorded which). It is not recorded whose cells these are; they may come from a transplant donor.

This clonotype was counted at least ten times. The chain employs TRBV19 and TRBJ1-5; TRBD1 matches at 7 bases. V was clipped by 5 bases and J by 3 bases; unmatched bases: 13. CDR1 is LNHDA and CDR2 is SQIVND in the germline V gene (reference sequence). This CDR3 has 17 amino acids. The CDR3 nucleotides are TGTGCCAGTAGTCGGGACAGACGCTACGAATACAATCAGCCCCAGCATTTT. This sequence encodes CASSRDRRYEYNQPQHF.

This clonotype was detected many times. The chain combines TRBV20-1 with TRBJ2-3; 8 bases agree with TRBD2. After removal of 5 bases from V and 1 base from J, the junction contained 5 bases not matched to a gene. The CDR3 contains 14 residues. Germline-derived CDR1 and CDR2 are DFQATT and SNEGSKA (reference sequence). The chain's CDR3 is CSAVSTSGTDTQYF. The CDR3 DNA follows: TGCAGTGCTGTTTCGACTAGCGGCACAGATACGCAGTATTTT.

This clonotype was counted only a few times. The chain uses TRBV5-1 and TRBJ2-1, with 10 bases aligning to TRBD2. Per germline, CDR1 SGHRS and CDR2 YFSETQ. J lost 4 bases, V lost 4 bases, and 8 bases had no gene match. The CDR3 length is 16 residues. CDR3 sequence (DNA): TGCGCCAGCAGCCTCGCCCCTAGCGGGAGATACAATGAGCAGTTCTTC. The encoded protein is CASSLAPSGRYNEQFF.

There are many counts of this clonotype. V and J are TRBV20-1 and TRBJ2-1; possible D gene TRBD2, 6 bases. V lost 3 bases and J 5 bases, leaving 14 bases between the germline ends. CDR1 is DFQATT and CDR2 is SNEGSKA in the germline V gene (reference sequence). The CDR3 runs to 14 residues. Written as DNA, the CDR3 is TGCAGTGCTAGCCCCCTAGCGAGTCACAATGAGCAGTTCTTC. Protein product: CSASPLASHNEQFF.

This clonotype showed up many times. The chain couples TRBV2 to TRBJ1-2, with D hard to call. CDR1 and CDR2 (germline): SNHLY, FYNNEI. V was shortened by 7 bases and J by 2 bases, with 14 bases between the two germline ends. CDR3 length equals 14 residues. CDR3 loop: CASTKGQRNYGYTF. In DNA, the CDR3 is TGTGCCAGCACCAAGGGTCAACGCAACTATGGCTACACCTTC. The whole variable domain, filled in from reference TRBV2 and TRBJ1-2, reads EPEVTQTPSHQVTQMGQEVILRCVPISNHLYFYWYRQILGQKVEFLVSFYNNEISEKSEIFDDQFSVERPDGSNFTLKIRSTKLEDSAMYFCASTKGQRNYGYTFGSGTRLTVV.

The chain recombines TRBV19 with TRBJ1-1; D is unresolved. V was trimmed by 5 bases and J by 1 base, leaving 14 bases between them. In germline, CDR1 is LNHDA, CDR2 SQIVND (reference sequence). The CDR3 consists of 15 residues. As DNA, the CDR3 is TGTGCCAGTAGTGCCCTTTCCCGGGGGAACACTGAAGCTTTCTTT. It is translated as CASSALSRGNTEAFF.

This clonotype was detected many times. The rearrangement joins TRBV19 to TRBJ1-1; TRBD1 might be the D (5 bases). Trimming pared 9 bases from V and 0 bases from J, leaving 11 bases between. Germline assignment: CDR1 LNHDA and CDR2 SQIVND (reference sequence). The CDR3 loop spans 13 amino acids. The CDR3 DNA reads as TGTGCCAGCACCAGGGTACTGAACACTGAAGCTTTCTTT. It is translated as CASTRVLNTEAFF.

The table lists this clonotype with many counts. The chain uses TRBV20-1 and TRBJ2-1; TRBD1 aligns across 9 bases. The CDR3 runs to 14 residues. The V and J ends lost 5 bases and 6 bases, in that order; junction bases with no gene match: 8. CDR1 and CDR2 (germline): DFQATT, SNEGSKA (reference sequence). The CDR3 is CSAGGTGLFNEQFF. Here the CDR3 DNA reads TGCAGTGCTGGAGGGACAGGGCTTTTCAATGAGCAGTTCTTC.

CDR3 DNA sequence: TGTGCCAGCAGTGATCCGGGGCAGGGGGGCCGTGAAGCTTTCTTT. It specifies CASSDPGQGGREAFF. J is TRBJ1-1 and V is TRBV25-1; 7 nucleotides align to TRBD1. Per germline, CDR1 MGHDK and CDR2 SYGVNS. This CDR3 is 15 amino acids long. The junction had 11 bases not matched to a gene; V was cut back by 3 bases and J by 7 bases.

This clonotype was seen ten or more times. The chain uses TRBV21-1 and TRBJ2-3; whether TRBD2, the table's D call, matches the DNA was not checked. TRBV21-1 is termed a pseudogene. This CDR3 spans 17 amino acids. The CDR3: CASSKGTSGKSTDTQYF. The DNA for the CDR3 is TGTGCCAGCAGCAAAGGGACTAGCGGGAAGAGCACAGATACGCAGTATTTT.

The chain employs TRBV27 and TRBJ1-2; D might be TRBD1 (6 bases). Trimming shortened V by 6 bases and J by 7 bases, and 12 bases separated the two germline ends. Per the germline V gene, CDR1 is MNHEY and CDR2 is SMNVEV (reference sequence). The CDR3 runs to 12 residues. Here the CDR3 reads CASSTGSFGYTF. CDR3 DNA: TGTGCCAGCAGCACAGGGAGCTTTGGCTACACCTTC.

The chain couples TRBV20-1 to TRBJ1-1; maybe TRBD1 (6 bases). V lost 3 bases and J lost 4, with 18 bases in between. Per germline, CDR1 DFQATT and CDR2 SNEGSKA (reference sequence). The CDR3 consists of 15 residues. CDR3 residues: CSARYGAGESTEAFF. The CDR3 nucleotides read TGCAGTGCTAGGTATGGGGCAGGGGAATCCACTGAAGCTTTCTTT.

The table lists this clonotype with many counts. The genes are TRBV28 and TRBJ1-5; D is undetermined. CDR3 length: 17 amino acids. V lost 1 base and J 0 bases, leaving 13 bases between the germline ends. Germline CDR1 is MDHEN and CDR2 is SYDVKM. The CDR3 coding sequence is TGTGCCAGCAGTTTATTCTCCAGGCGGTTTAGCAATCAGCCCCAGCATTTT. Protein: CASSLFSRRFSNQPQHF.

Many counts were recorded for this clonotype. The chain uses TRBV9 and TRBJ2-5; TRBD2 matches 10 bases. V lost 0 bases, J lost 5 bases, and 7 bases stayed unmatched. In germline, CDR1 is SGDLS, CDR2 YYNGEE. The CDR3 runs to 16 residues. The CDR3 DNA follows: TGTGCCAGCAGCGTAGGGGTGGGACTAGCGACGGAGACCCAGTACTTC. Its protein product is CASSVGVGLATETQYF. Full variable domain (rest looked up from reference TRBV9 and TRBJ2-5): DSGVTQTPKHLITATGQRVTLRCSPRSGDLSVYWYQQSLDQGLQFLIQYYNGEERAKGNILERFSAQQFPDLHSELNLSSLELGDSALYFCASSVGVGLATETQYFGPGTRLLVL.

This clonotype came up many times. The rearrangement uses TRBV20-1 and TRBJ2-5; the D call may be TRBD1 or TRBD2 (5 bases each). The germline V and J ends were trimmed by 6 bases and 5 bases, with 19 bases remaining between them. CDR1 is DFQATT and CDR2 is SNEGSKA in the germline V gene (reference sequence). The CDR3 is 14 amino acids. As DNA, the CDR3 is TGCAGTGCCGGGCCGGCCAGTGGGGGTGAGACCCAGTACTTC. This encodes CSAGPASGGETQYF.

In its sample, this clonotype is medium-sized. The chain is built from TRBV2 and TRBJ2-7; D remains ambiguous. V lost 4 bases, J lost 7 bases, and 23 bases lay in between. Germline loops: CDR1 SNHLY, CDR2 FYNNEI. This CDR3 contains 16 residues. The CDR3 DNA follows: TGTGCCAGCAGTGTCGTATGGAAGACCATAAGCGAAGAGCAGTACTTC. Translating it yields CASSVVWKTISEEQYF.

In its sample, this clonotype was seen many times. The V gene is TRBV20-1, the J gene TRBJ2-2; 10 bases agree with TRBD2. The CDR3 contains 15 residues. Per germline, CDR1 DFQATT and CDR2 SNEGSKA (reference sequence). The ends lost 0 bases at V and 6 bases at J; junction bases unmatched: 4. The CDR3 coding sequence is TGCAGTGCTAGAGATTTAGCGGGAGGACCCGGGGAGCTGTTTTTT. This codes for CSARDLAGGPGELFF.

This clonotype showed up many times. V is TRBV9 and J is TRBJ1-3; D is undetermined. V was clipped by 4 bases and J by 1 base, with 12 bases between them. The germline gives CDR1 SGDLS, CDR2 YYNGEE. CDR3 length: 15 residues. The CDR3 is CASSPGRKSGNTIYF. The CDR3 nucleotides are TGTGCCAGCAGCCCCGGAAGGAAATCTGGAAACACCATATATTTT.

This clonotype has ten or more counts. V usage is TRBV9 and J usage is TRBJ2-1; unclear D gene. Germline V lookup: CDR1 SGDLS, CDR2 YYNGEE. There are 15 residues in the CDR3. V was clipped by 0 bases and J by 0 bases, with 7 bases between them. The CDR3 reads CASSVGLGSYNEQFF. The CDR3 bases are TGTGCCAGCAGCGTAGGCCTTGGCTCCTACAATGAGCAGTTCTTC.

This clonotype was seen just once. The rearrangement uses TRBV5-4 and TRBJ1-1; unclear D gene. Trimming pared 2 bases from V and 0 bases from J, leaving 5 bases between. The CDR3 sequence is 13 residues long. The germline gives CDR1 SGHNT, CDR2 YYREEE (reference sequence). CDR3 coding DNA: TGTGCCAGCAGCTTCCTGATGAACACTGAAGCTTTCTTT. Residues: CASSFLMNTEAFF.

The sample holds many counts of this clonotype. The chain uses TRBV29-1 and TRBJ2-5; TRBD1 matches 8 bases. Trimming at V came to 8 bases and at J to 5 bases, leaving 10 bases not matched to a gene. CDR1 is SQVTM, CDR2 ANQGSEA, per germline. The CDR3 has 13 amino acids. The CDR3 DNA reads TGCAGCTTTCGGCAGGGGGCTTGGGAGACCCAGTACTTC. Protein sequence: CSFRQGAWETQYF.

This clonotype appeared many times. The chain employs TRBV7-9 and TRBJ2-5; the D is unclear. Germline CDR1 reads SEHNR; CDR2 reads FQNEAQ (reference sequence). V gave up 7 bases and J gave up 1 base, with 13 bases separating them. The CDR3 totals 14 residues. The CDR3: CASNSEAFQETQYF. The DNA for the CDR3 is TGTGCCAGCAACTCAGAAGCCTTCCAAGAGACCCAGTACTTC. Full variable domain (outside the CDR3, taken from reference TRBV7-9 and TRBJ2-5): DTGVSQNPRHKITKRGQNVTFRCDPISEHNRLYWYRQTLGQGPEFLTYFQNEAQLEKSRLLSDRFSAERPKGSFSTLEIQRTEQGDSAMYLCASNSEAFQETQYFGPGTRLLVL.

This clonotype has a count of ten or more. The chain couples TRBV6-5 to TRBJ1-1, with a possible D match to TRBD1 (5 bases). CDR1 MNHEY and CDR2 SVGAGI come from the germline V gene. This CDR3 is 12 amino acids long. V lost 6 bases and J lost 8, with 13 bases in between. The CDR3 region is CASRQTGGEAFF. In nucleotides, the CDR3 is TGTGCCAGCAGGCAAACGGGGGGAGAAGCTTTCTTT.

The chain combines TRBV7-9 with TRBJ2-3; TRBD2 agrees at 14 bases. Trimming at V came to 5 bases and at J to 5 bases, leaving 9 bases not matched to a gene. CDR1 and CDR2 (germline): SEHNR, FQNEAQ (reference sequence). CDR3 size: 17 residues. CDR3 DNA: TGTGCCAGCAGCGGCGGGACTAGCGGGAGCGGGGGAGATACGCAGTATTTT. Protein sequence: CASSGGTSGSGGDTQYF.

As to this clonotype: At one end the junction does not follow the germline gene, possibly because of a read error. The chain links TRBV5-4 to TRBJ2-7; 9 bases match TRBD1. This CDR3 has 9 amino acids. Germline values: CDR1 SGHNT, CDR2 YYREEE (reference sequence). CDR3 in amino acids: CASSRDRDF. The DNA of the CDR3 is TGTGCCAGCAGCCGGGACAGGGACTTC.

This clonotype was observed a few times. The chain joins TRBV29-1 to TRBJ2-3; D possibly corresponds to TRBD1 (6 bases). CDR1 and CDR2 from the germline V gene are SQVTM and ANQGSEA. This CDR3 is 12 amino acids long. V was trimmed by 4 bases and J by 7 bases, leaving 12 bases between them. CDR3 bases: TGCAGCGTTGGGGCCAGGGGCTATACGCAGTATTTT. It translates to CSVGARGYTQYF.

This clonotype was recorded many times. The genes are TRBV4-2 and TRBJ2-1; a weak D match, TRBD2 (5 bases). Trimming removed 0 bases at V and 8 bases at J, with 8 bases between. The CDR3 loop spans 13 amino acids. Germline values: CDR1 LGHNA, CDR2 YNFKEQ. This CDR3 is CASSQDQEDEQFF. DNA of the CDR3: TGTGCCAGCAGCCAAGATCAGGAGGATGAGCAGTTCTTC.